A single sample gave rise to the 32 T cell receptor beta chains below, sequenced in a study of shared clonotypes between healthy human individuals. Data came from immunoSEQ multiplex PCR; TCRdb stores just in-frame clones and leaves some out. In the table there are about 2.4 million clones, around 94% of which are singletons. Material for sequencing was naive CD4+ T cells sorted from blood. Documented subset: CD45RA+ positively selected. Receptors originate from a man aged 18 to 29 in good health.

Remarks on this clone: This sample also contains other DNA sequences that code for the same CDR3. The chain uses TRBV7-2 and TRBJ2-2; 7 bases are shared with TRBD2. V was clipped by 0 bases and J by 1 base; unmatched bases: 2. CDR1 is SGHTA, CDR2 FQGNSA, per germline. CDR3 length: 16 residues. The CDR3 region is CASSLASGGNTGELFF. CDR3 bases: TGTGCCAGCAGCTTAGCATCGGGGGGGAACACCGGGGAGCTGTTTTTT.

The gene calls are TRBV7-3 and TRBJ2-7, with 7 bases that match TRBD2. The ends lost 0 bases at V and 0 bases at J; junction bases unmatched: 2. CDR3 length equals 15 residues. Germline lookup yields CDR1 SGHTA and CDR2 FQGTGA. CDR3 DNA: TGTGCCAGCAGCTTAACTGGCGGGAGCTCCTACGAGCAGTACTTC. Its translation: CASSLTGGSSYEQYF.

The chain carries TRBV11-2 and TRBJ1-6; D unresolved. The CDR3 consists of 15 residues. The germline V gene has CDR1 SGHAT and CDR2 FQNNGV. The V gene lost 0 bases and the J gene lost 6 bases, with 9 bases spanning the gap. This chain's CDR3 is CASSLDVIVNSPLHF. For the CDR3, the DNA is TGTGCCAGCAGCTTAGATGTCATAGTTAATTCACCCCTCCACTTT.

The count of this clone is one. This chain uses TRBV7-6 with TRBJ1-3, with 9 bases fitting TRBD1. The V and J ends lost 2 bases and 0 bases, in that order; junction bases with no gene match: 8. In germline, CDR1 is SGHVS, CDR2 FNYEAQ. The CDR3 sequence is 18 residues long. This chain's CDR3 is CASSLTVPGQGSGNTIYF. CDR3 nucleotide sequence: TGTGCCAGCAGCTTAACAGTCCCGGGACAGGGCTCTGGAAACACCATATATTTT.

This chain connects TRBV30 to TRBJ2-3, with 8 bases matching TRBD2. The CDR3 has 16 residues. V lost 1 base and J lost 5; bases outside the gene matches: 11. Germline CDR1 GTSNPN, CDR2 SVGIG (reference sequence). This CDR3 is CAWSGETSAARDTQYF. CDR3 bases: TGTGCCTGGAGTGGCGAGACTAGCGCGGCGAGAGATACGCAGTATTTT. The full variable domain, in which reference TRBV30 and TRBJ2-3 provide the parts outside the CDR3, is SQTIHQWPATLVQPVGSPLSLECTVEGTSNPNLYWYRQAAGRGLQLLFYSVGIGQISSEVPQNLSASRPQDRQFILSSKKLLLSDSGFYLCAWSGETSAARDTQYFGPGTRLTVL.

The J gene is TRBJ2-6, the V gene TRBV5-1; 8 bases line up with TRBD1. The CDR3 extends over 19 amino acids. Per the germline V gene, CDR1 is SGHRS and CDR2 is YFSETQ. The ends lost 0 bases at V and 0 bases at J; junction bases unmatched: 8. The CDR3 coding sequence is TGCGCCAGCAGCTTGGAGGTGACAGGGGTGGGCTCTGGGGCCAACGTCCTGACTTTC. Encoded protein: CASSLEVTGVGSGANVLTF.

J is TRBJ2-7 and V is TRBV6-1; no reliable D call. V was shortened by 3 bases and J by 4 bases, with 13 bases between the two germline ends. The CDR3 is 14 residues long. Germline V CDR1 and CDR2: MNHNS, SASEGT. The CDR3 nucleotides are TGTGCCAGCAGTGATAGAGACCTCTCATACGAGCAGTACTTC. Translating gives CASSDRDLSYEQYF.

The V call is TRBV5-1, the J call TRBJ1-3; D remains unclear. Germline CDR1 reads SGHRS; CDR2 reads YFSETQ. CDR3 length: 14 residues. V shed 4 bases and J shed 0 bases, with 8 bases lying between them. The DNA for the CDR3 is TGCGCCAGCAGCGGAAGTTCCTCTGGAAACACCATATATTTT. It yields the protein CASSGSSSGNTIYF. Filled out from reference TRBV5-1 and TRBJ1-3, the complete variable domain reads KAGVTQTPRYLIKTRGQQVTLSCSPISGHRSVSWYQQTPGQGLQFLFEYFSETQRNKGNFPGRFSGRQFSNSRSEMNVSTLELGDSALYLCASSGSSSGNTIYFGEGSWLTVV.

J is TRBJ2-5 and V is TRBV10-3; D is possibly TRBD2 (5 bases). Germline values: CDR1 ENHRY, CDR2 SYGVKD. The CDR3 runs 14 residues. The V gene lost 4 bases and the J gene lost 6 bases, with 15 bases spanning the gap. The CDR3 sequence: CAISAIGEWQTQYF. The CDR3 DNA is TGTGCCATCAGTGCGATTGGGGAGTGGCAGACCCAGTACTTC.

This clone is a singleton in its sample. The gene calls are TRBV5-1 and TRBJ1-6; the D is unclear. Germline loops: CDR1 SGHRS, CDR2 YFSETQ. CDR3 length: 14 residues. The V and J ends lost 0 bases and 6 bases respectively, with 7 bases between them. The CDR3 DNA is TGCGCCAGCAGCTTGGACACGGTTAATTCACCCCTCCACTTT. This sequence encodes CASSLDTVNSPLHF.

In DNA form, the CDR3 reads TGTGCCAGTAGTCAACCGGGACCCCGGGGAGCTTTCTTT. Protein product: CASSQPGPRGAFF. The rearrangement links TRBV19 to TRBJ1-1; D is possibly TRBD1 (5 bases). Germline values: CDR1 LNHDA, CDR2 SQIVND (reference sequence). CDR3 length equals 13 residues. Trimming took off 5 bases at V and 10 bases at J, with 17 bases between the two ends.

The chain employs TRBV7-6 and TRBJ2-7; 7 bases match TRBD1. From germline, CDR1 is SGHVS and CDR2 FNYEAQ. The J segment lost 3 bases and the V segment lost 5 bases, leaving 7 bases of the junction unmatched. The CDR3 has 14 amino acids. The CDR3 nucleotides are TGTGCCAGCAGCCCCCAGACAGGGTACTACGAGCAGTACTTC. Amino acid sequence: CASSPQTGYYEQYF.

This rearrangement joins TRBV30 to TRBJ2-6; 7 bases are a match to TRBD2. V shed 4 bases, J shed 3 bases, and the junction held 12 bases outside the gene matches. This CDR3 has 17 residues. Germline assignment: CDR1 GTSNPN and CDR2 SVGIG (reference sequence). The CDR3: CAWNIVSGGFGANVLTF. The CDR3 DNA reads TGTGCCTGGAACATCGTGTCGGGAGGATTTGGGGCCAACGTCCTGACTTTC.

The chain uses TRBV6-1 and TRBJ2-7; D is possibly TRBD1 (6 bases). Germline CDR1 MNHNS, CDR2 SASEGT. CDR3 length: 13 residues. Trimming removed 5 bases at V and 3 bases at J, with 11 bases between. The CDR3 is CASSTGTHYEQYF. CDR3 sequence (DNA): TGTGCCAGCAGTACAGGGACCCACTACGAGCAGTACTTC.

CDR3 region: CASSVQGTLSGNTIYF. In nucleotides, the CDR3 is TGTGCCAGCAGCGTCCAGGGTACCCTTTCTGGAAACACCATATATTTT. The chain joins TRBV11-2 to TRBJ1-3; TRBD1 might be the D (5 bases). The CDR3 consists of 16 residues. Germline CDR1 and CDR2: SGHAT and FQNNGV. Trimming pared 5 bases from V and 1 base from J, leaving 15 bases between.

The V call is TRBV5-1, the J call TRBJ2-5; 11 bases are a match to TRBD2. The CDR3 runs 18 residues. V lost 9 bases to trimming and J lost 4 bases; unmatched junction nucleotides: 20. Germline CDR1 reads SGHRS; CDR2 reads YFSETQ. CDR3 residues: CATRDGLAGGGVTETQYF. DNA of the CDR3: TGCGCCACCAGAGATGGGCTAGCGGGAGGAGGGGTGACAGAGACCCAGTACTTC.

This sequence joins TRBV18 and TRBJ2-6; TRBD1 is a possible D gene (5 bases). V lost 6 bases to trimming and J lost 0 bases, with 12 bases between them. The CDR3 is 16 amino acids. Looked up from germline, CDR1 is KGHSH and CDR2 is LQKENI. The CDR3 here is CASSKTELSGANVLTF. The CDR3 bases are TGTGCCAGCTCCAAGACAGAACTCTCTGGGGCCAACGTCCTGACTTTC.

This chain uses TRBV5-4 with TRBJ2-3; the D gene is possibly TRBD2 (6 bases). Germline loops: CDR1 SGHNT, CDR2 YYREEE (reference sequence). The CDR3 is 14 residues long. Trimming removed 2 bases at V and 3 bases at J, with 10 bases between. The CDR3 coding sequence is TGTGCCAGCAGCTTCCGGGAGAGGACAGATACGCAGTATTTT. Its protein is CASSFRERTDTQYF.

The chain joins TRBV5-1 to TRBJ1-2; 7 nucleotides line up with TRBD1. The J segment lost 5 bases and the V segment lost 5 bases, leaving 9 bases of the junction unmatched. The CDR3 loop spans 14 amino acids. Germline CDR1 and CDR2: SGHRS and YFSETQ. The DNA of the CDR3 is TGCGCCAGCAGTGGAGACAGGGTGGGGTATGGCTACACCTTC. This gives the protein CASSGDRVGYGYTF.

J is TRBJ1-4 and V is TRBV29-1; the D is unclear. Trimming removed 5 bases at V and 1 base at J, with 11 bases between. This CDR3 is built from 14 residues. Germline CDR1 and CDR2: SQVTM and ANQGSEA. Here the CDR3 DNA reads TGCAGCGTTACTCCAATGCAAACTAATGAAAAACTGTTTTTT. It is translated as CSVTPMQTNEKLFF.

The rearrangement uses TRBV2 and TRBJ2-2; D is uncertain. Trimming took off 1 base at V and 6 bases at J, with 24 bases between the two ends. Germline assignment: CDR1 SNHLY and CDR2 FYNNEI. CDR3 length equals 19 residues. Here the CDR3 DNA reads TGTGCCAGCAGTGAAGTGCCACCTGTCGGAAGCAAGGCGGCCGGGGAGCTGTTTTTT. Its translation: CASSEVPPVGSKAAGELFF.

The V gene is TRBV5-3, the J gene TRBJ2-7; TRBD1 agrees at 9 bases. TRBV5-3 counts as an open reading frame of uncertain function. The CDR3 is 14 residues long. V trimming: 2 bases; J trimming: 2 bases; junction bases outside the gene matches: 2. The CDR3 bases are TGTGCCAGAAGCTTCCGGGACAGGGCCTACGAGCAGTACTTC. It encodes CARSFRDRAYEQYF.

The chain employs TRBV28 and TRBJ2-7; D may be TRBD2 (5 bases). V lost 4 bases and J lost 7, with 14 bases in between. In germline, CDR1 is MDHEN, CDR2 SYDVKM. CDR3 length: 13 residues. CDR3 nucleotides: TGTGCCAGCAGTTACGGACTGAACCGGGAGCAGTACTTC. Translated: CASSYGLNREQYF.

This chain connects TRBV7-3 to TRBJ2-1, with D possibly TRBD2 on 5 matching bases. The V end lost 6 bases, the J end lost 7 bases, and 16 bases lay between the germline ends. The CDR3 extends over 14 amino acids. Germline V gene sequence: CDR1 SGHTA, CDR2 FQGTGA. The CDR3 DNA is TGTGCCAGCAGTAGGACCTCGGGGAGTAATGAGCAGTTCTTC. As protein: CASSRTSGSNEQFF.

The CDR3 nucleotides read TGTGCCAGCTCACCACCGGCCCAGAATAGCAATCAGCCCCAGCATTTT. Its translation: CASSPPAQNSNQPQHF. The rearrangement links TRBV18 to TRBJ1-5; no clear D gene. This CDR3 spans 16 amino acids. The germline CDR1 and CDR2 sequences are KGHSH and LQKENI. Trimming stripped 0 bases from V and 0 bases from J, with 9 bases between.

This rearrangement joins TRBV30 to TRBJ2-3; 9 nucleotides line up with TRBD2. The V segment lost 1 base and the J segment 4 bases; nucleotides outside the gene matches: 12. Germline-derived CDR1 and CDR2 are GTSNPN and SVGIG (reference sequence). CDR3 length: 17 residues. The CDR3 DNA is TGTGCCTGGAGTGAAGCGGGGGGCCCAAAGTCTTCAGATACGCAGTATTTT. As protein: CAWSEAGGPKSSDTQYF.

This chain joins TRBV6-1 and TRBJ1-1, with no clear D. The V gene lost 5 bases and the J gene lost 4 bases, with 5 bases spanning the gap. In germline, CDR1 is MNHNS, CDR2 SASEGT. This CDR3 has 11 residues. CDR3 protein: CASSRATEAFF. The DNA for the CDR3 is TGTGCCAGCAGTAGGGCCACTGAAGCTTTCTTT.

The V and J genes are TRBV21-1 and TRBJ2-7; the D call of TRBD1 is as the table states it, not checked on the DNA. TRBV21-1 is given as a pseudogene. This CDR3 contains 14 residues. The CDR3 region is CASSKGGSSYEQYF. For the CDR3, the DNA is TGTGCCAGCAGCAAAGGGGGCAGTTCCTACGAGCAGTACTTC.

V gene TRBV4-1 combines with J gene TRBJ2-7; 7 bases are shared with TRBD2. J lost 0 bases, V lost 0 bases, and 5 bases had no gene match. CDR3 size: 16 residues. Germline-derived CDR1 and CDR2 are MGHRA and YSYEKL. CDR3 DNA sequence: TGCGCCAGCAGCCAAGATCTCGGCGGGAGCTCCTACGAGCAGTACTTC. As protein: CASSQDLGGSSYEQYF.

The chain has TRBV7-2 and TRBJ2-5, with D possibly matching TRBD1 (6 bases). The V gene lost 5 bases and the J gene lost 5 bases, with 15 bases spanning the gap. CDR3 length equals 14 residues. Germline CDR1 SGHTA, CDR2 FQGNSA. The DNA of the CDR3 is TGTGCCAGCAGCGTCAGGGCAGGGGCGGAGACCCAGTACTTC. Translating it yields CASSVRAGAETQYF.

The chain links TRBV5-4 to TRBJ2-3; D unresolved. The germline V gene has CDR1 SGHNT and CDR2 YYREEE (reference sequence). The V and J ends lost 7 bases and 4 bases respectively, with 13 bases between them. The CDR3 runs to 13 residues. This chain's CDR3 is CASGPPTADTQYF. CDR3 DNA sequence: TGTGCCAGCGGACCACCTACGGCAGATACGCAGTATTTT.

The chain is built from TRBV5-1 and TRBJ1-6, with TRBD1 identical over 9 bases. The germline gives CDR1 SGHRS, CDR2 YFSETQ. V lost 0 bases and J lost 11; bases outside the gene matches: 0. CDR3 length: 13 residues. CDR3 in DNA: TGCGCCAGCAGCTTGGGGGACAGGGCACCCCTCCACTTT. Its translation: CASSLGDRAPLHF.